This T cell receptor beta chain is drawn from a study of T cells after posttransplantation cyclophosphamide. General observations from the study: Later post-transplant blood repertoires were often dominated by donor CD8+ memory clones. TRB clonality was highly associated with recipient CMV seropositivity and reactivation. Tissue-infiltrating T cells from skin or gut overlapped little with blood T cells.

Sequencing was performed with immunoSEQ multiplex PCR; in TCRdb, only in-frame clones are kept and a portion is missing. The data contain about 47,000 clones, roughly nine tenths of them singletons. On the day of bone marrow donation, the related graft donor provided peripheral blood. There are 11 residues in the CDR3. Germline-derived CDR1 and CDR2 are MNHNS and SASEGT. V lost 7 bases to trimming and J lost 7 bases, with 10 bases between them. Worth noting for this clone: Its antigen is not known.

The J gene is TRBJ1-1, the V gene TRBV6-1; weak D call: TRBD1 (5 bases). Sequenced sample: PBMCs. This clonotype was sampled from a woman aged 45-60 years in good health and a related stem cell transplant donor. CDR3 nucleotide sequence: TGTGCCAGCAACCCGGGGGGTGAAGCTTTCTTT. This sequence encodes CASNPGGEAFF.